Below, 18 T cell receptor beta chains from the same sample are listed, as sequenced in a study of cytomegalovirus exposure and HLA in healthy donors. Some clones are missing from TCRdb's copy, which holds only in-frame ones; the method was immunoSEQ multiplex PCR. This table holds 150,000 to 200,000 clones, 80% to 85% found once. Source material: PBMCs. Source of these receptors: a woman younger than 30 in good health and CMV-seropositive.

This chain joins TRBV29-1 and TRBJ2-7; possibly TRBD1 for D (6 bases). Trimming left V 5 bases short and J 6 bases short, with 20 bases between. Germline V lookup: CDR1 SQVTM, CDR2 ANQGSEA. The CDR3 runs to 14 residues. The CDR3 DNA reads as TGCAGCGTTTTTCTACTGGGGGCAGGGCTCGAGCAGTACTTC. Translated, it gives CSVFLLGAGLEQYF.

The chain carries TRBV2 and TRBJ2-1; tentative D call: TRBD2 (6 bases). This CDR3 has 14 residues. The V and J ends lost 3 bases and 3 bases respectively, with 9 bases between them. Per germline, CDR1 SNHLY and CDR2 FYNNEI. The CDR3 here is CASSDTGDYNEQFF. DNA for the CDR3: TGTGCCAGCAGTGATACGGGGGACTACAATGAGCAGTTCTTC.

This clone showed up just once. This chain joins TRBV7-6 and TRBJ2-5; 10 bases are shared with TRBD2. The CDR3 contains 15 residues. Germline CDR1 reads SGHVS; CDR2 reads FNYEAQ. Germline trimming cut 1 base from V and 7 bases from J; bases unmatched to any gene: 6. The CDR3 loop is CASSLGLAGDLTQYF. Written as DNA, the CDR3 is TGTGCCAGCAGCTTAGGGCTAGCGGGGGACCTGACCCAGTACTTC.

This clone was seen only a few times. The chain carries TRBV5-5 and TRBJ2-7, with D perhaps matching TRBD1 (6 bases). V lost 1 base to trimming and J lost 1 base, with 6 bases between them. Germline V lookup: CDR1 SGHKS, CDR2 YYEKEE (reference sequence). The CDR3 contains 13 residues. CDR3 DNA sequence: TGTGCCAGCAGCTTGACAGGGTCCTACGAGCAGTACTTC. It translates to CASSLTGSYEQYF. The whole variable domain, filled in from reference TRBV5-5 and TRBJ2-7, reads DAGVTQSPTHLIKTRGQQVTLRCSPISGHKSVSWYQQVLGQGPQFIFQYYEKEERGRGNFPDRFSARQFPNYSSELNVNALLLGDSALYLCASSLTGSYEQYFGPGTRLTVT.

The rearrangement links TRBV5-4 to TRBJ2-5; TRBD2 matches 7 bases. Trimming at V came to 6 bases and at J to 5 bases, leaving 7 bases not matched to a gene. Looked up from germline, CDR1 is SGHNT and CDR2 is YYREEE (reference sequence). The CDR3 extends over 13 amino acids. The CDR3, as DNA: TGTGCCAGCACCCCGGGGGGAGGTGAGACCCAGTACTTC. Translated: CASTPGGGETQYF.

The chain carries TRBV19 and TRBJ2-1; D might be TRBD2 (5 bases). Germline V lookup: CDR1 LNHDA, CDR2 SQIVND (reference sequence). CDR3 size: 14 residues. Deletions cut 7 bases from V and 8 bases from J, with 18 bases between. CDR3 nucleotide sequence: TGTGCCAGTACTGAGCGGACGTTTGTCGATGAGCAGTTCTTC. Amino acid sequence: CASTERTFVDEQFF. The variable domain in full, completed from reference TRBV19 and TRBJ2-1, reads DGGITQSPKYLFRKEGQNVTLSCEQNLNHDAMYWYRQDPGQGLRLIYYSQIVNDFQKGDIAEGYSVSREKKESFPLTVTSAQKNPTAFYLCASTERTFVDEQFFGPGTRLTVL.

This chain joins TRBV12-5 and TRBJ1-1, with 7 bases aligning to TRBD1. V was pared by 0 bases and J by 4 bases, with 2 bases of the junction left unmatched. Looked up from germline, CDR1 is LGHNT and CDR2 is FRNRAP. The CDR3 length is 14 residues. DNA of the CDR3: TGTGCTAGTGGTTTGGTAAGGGGGCGCACTGAAGCTTTCTTT. This encodes CASGLVRGRTEAFF.

This clone has a single count. This rearrangement joins TRBV4-3 to TRBJ1-2; TRBD1 might be the D (5 bases). Trimming took off 2 bases at V and 0 bases at J, with 7 bases between the two ends. From germline, CDR1 is LGHNA and CDR2 YSLEER. This CDR3 comprises 14 residues. CDR3 nucleotides: TGCGCCAGCAGCCAACCGGGGGCTAACTATGGCTACACCTTC. This gives the protein CASSQPGANYGYTF.

This sequence joins TRBV27 and TRBJ1-1; TRBD1 aligns across 8 bases. CDR1 and CDR2 from the germline V gene are MNHEY and SMNVEV (reference sequence). The CDR3 is 13 residues long. The J segment lost 0 bases and the V segment lost 6 bases, leaving 0 bases of the junction unmatched. The CDR3 here is CASRTGVNTEAFF. The CDR3 DNA sequence: TGTGCCAGCAGGACAGGGGTGAACACTGAAGCTTTCTTT.

This chain links TRBV7-8 with TRBJ1-1; maybe TRBD1 (6 bases). Trimming took off 5 bases at V and 0 bases at J, with 13 bases between the two ends. The CDR3 is 15 amino acids. Germline V gives CDR1 SGHVS, CDR2 FQNEAQ. Here the CDR3 DNA reads TGTGCCAGCAGCCCACGACAGGCGATGAACACTGAAGCTTTCTTT. The encoded protein is CASSPRQAMNTEAFF.

The chain employs TRBV19 and TRBJ2-1; 8 nucleotides agree with TRBD2. The germline gives CDR1 LNHDA, CDR2 SQIVND (reference sequence). There are 17 residues in the CDR3. V gave up 1 base and J gave up 6 bases; unmatched junction bases: 11. The CDR3 region is CASSIGGTSLPGNEQFF. The CDR3 nucleotides read TGTGCCAGTAGTATAGGGGGGACTAGTCTGCCTGGCAATGAGCAGTTCTTC.

Here the CDR3 DNA reads TGCGCCAGCAGCCCCTTGGCAGGGGGACAAGAGACCCAGTACTTC. The encoded protein is CASSPLAGGQETQYF. The V call is TRBV4-3, the J call TRBJ2-5; 7 nucleotides align to TRBD1. Germline V CDR1 and CDR2: LGHNA, YSLEER. This CDR3 region has 15 residues. With 4 bases clipped from V and 2 bases from J, the junction kept 7 bases outside the gene matches.

This chain joins TRBV11-1 and TRBJ2-7; perhaps TRBD1 as D (5 bases). Germline CDR1 and CDR2: SGHAT and FQDESV (reference sequence). The CDR3 loop spans 14 amino acids. The ends were cut back, 5 bases at V and 4 bases at J, with 15 bases in the middle. CDR3 DNA sequence: TGTGCCAGCAGCCCCGTCGGTCAGGGTTACGAGCAGTACTTC. It specifies CASSPVGQGYEQYF.

The gene calls are TRBV6-1 and TRBJ2-7; D gene ambiguous. Germline values: CDR1 MNHNS, CDR2 SASEGT. Trimming removed 4 bases at V and 2 bases at J, with 15 bases between. There are 15 residues in the CDR3. The CDR3 coding sequence is TGTGCCAGCAGTGCGTTATCTGGAGTACCCTACGAGCAGTACTTC. It codes for CASSALSGVPYEQYF.

The count of this clone is one. The chain carries TRBV11-2 and TRBJ1-6; 7 bases map to TRBD1. CDR1 SGHAT and CDR2 FQNNGV come from the germline V gene. The CDR3 is 16 amino acids. Losses at the gene ends were 5 bases for V and 0 bases for J; bases not matched to a gene: 4. The DNA of the CDR3 is TGTGCCAGCAGCCCCCAGGGGGGCTCCTATAATTCACCCCTCCACTTT. This encodes CASSPQGGSYNSPLHF. The whole variable domain, remainder taken from reference TRBV11-2 and TRBJ1-6, is EAGVAQSPRYKIIEKRQSVAFWCNPISGHATLYWYQQILGQGPKLLIQFQNNGVVDDSQLPKDRFSAERLKGVDSTLKIQPAKLEDSAVYLCASSPQGGSYNSPLHFGNGTRLTVT.

This clone was counted a single time. The rearrangement links TRBV7-2 to TRBJ1-2; possibly TRBD1 for D (6 bases). The V end lost 6 bases, the J end lost 2 bases, and 10 bases lay between the germline ends. Germline V gene sequence: CDR1 SGHTA, CDR2 FQGNSA. The CDR3 consists of 13 residues. The DNA for the CDR3 is TGTGCCAGCAGTCCGGACAGAAACTATGGCTACACCTTC. This translates into CASSPDRNYGYTF.

The chain is built from TRBV5-1 and TRBJ1-2; maybe TRBD1 (5 bases). V was shortened by 0 bases and J by 8 bases, with 11 bases between the two germline ends. The CDR3 length is 13 residues. Germline-derived CDR1 and CDR2 are SGHRS and YFSETQ. Here the CDR3 reads CASSLEQGAGYTF. The CDR3 bases are TGCGCCAGCAGCTTGGAGCAGGGCGCGGGCTACACCTTC. Using reference TRBV5-1 and TRBJ1-2 for the parts outside the CDR3, the full variable domain is KAGVTQTPRYLIKTRGQQVTLSCSPISGHRSVSWYQQTPGQGLQFLFEYFSETQRNKGNFPGRFSGRQFSNSRSEMNVSTLELGDSALYLCASSLEQGAGYTFGSGTRLTVV.

The V and J genes are TRBV4-2 and TRBJ2-5, with 7 bases matching TRBD1. J lost 2 bases, V lost 4 bases, and 10 bases had no gene match. The CDR3 has 16 amino acids. Looked up from germline, CDR1 is LGHNA and CDR2 is YNFKEQ. Here the CDR3 reads CASSPGQALRQETQYF. The CDR3 coding sequence is TGTGCCAGCAGCCCAGGACAGGCTCTTCGGCAAGAGACCCAGTACTTC.